This T cell receptor beta chain was sequenced during a study of T cell responses to AZD1222 COVID-19 vaccine. The study's findings and limits: Spike-specific TCR breadth and depth rose after two AZD1222 doses. Nearly half of spike-specific TCRs reportedly target variant regions that are unmutated in the B.1.351 and B.1.1.7 variants. Baseline antibody screening turned up just a handful of seropositive AZD1222 recipients. Every sample of the repertoires postdated the peak T cell response.

TCRdb's table, derived via immunoSEQ multiplex PCR, lists solely in-frame clones and lacks some. The top ten clones hold about 1.4% of a sample with 80,000 or so clones, 87% of them seen once. Of note for this clone: The antigen is unknown.

Germline CDR1 is SGHRS and CDR2 is YFSETQ. V lost 0 bases and J lost 6, with 10 bases in between. The CDR3 is made up of 13 amino acids. Here the sequenced sample was peripheral blood, taken on day 0 of AZD1222 vaccination. The V gene is TRBV5-1, the J gene TRBJ2-7; D not certain. This clonotype was sampled from an adult in good health. The CDR3 reads CASSLALEREQYF. In DNA form, the CDR3 reads TGCGCCAGCAGCTTGGCCTTAGAACGCGAGCAGTACTTC.